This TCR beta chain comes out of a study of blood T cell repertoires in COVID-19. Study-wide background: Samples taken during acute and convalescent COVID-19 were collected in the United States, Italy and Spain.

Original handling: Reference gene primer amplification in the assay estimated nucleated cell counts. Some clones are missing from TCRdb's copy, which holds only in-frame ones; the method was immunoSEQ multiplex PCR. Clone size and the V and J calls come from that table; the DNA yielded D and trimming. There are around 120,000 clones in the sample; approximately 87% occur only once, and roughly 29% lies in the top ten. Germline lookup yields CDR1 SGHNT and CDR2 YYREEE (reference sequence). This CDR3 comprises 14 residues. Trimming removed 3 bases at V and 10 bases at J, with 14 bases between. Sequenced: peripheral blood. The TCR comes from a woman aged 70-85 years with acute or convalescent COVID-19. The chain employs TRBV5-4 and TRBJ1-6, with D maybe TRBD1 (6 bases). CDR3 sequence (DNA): TGTGCCAGCAGCTCTGGACAGCCGTCCTCACCCCTCCACTTT. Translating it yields CASSSGQPSSPLHF.